This T cell receptor beta chain is from a study of T cell changes during pregnancy in multiple sclerosis. Repertoires were generated with immunoSEQ multiplex PCR, while TCRdb's copy carries only in-frame clones and drops some. The top ten clones hold approximately 0.2% of a sample with approximately 57,000 clones, about 91% of them seen once. CDR3 length equals 16 residues. With V trimmed by 4 bases and J by 3 bases, 8 bases remained unmatched. CDR1 is MDHEN, CDR2 SYDVKM, per germline. This rearrangement joins TRBV28 to TRBJ2-7, with 11 bases fitting TRBD1. This specimen was CD4+ T cells from peripheral blood mononuclear cells, taken in the second trimester of pregnancy. The receptor was derived from a female donor with multiple sclerosis, enrolled in a pregnancy study. The chain's CDR3 is CASSSPAGQGGYEQYF. Written as DNA, the CDR3 is TGTGCCAGCAGTTCTCCGGCGGGACAGGGGGGCTACGAGCAGTACTTC.